The next 7 T cell receptor beta chains were all read from a single sample in a study of blood T cell repertoires in COVID-19. Profiling relied on immunoSEQ multiplex PCR, and the TCRdb table lists in-frame clones only, not all of them. Of 170,000 or so clones in the sample, approximately 90% were seen once. Sample: peripheral blood. The receptor source for this set is a woman in her seventies with COVID-19, enrolled during active disease.

The chain uses TRBV7-6 and TRBJ2-7; D perhaps matches TRBD1 (5 bases). The CDR3 consists of 15 residues. Trimming stripped 1 base from V and 3 bases from J, with 13 bases between. Germline loops: CDR1 SGHVS, CDR2 FNYEAQ. The CDR3 sequence: CASSLVSGLSYEQYF. The CDR3 nucleotides are TGTGCCAGCAGCTTAGTTTCAGGGCTAAGCTACGAGCAGTACTTC.

This clone showed up just a few times. V is TRBV19 and J is TRBJ2-3, with TRBD2 matching 7 bases. CDR1 is LNHDA and CDR2 is SQIVND in the germline V gene (reference sequence). After removal of 1 base from V and 2 bases from J, the junction contained 6 bases not matched to a gene. The CDR3 totals 16 residues. The CDR3 protein is CASSIGSAGFTDTQYF. The CDR3 DNA sequence: TGTGCCAGTAGTATAGGTTCAGCGGGATTCACAGATACGCAGTATTTT.

DNA for the CDR3: TGTGCCAGCAGCAGCCCCGACTTTCACCTCTATGGCTACACCTTC. Amino acid sequence: CASSSPDFHLYGYTF. This sequence joins TRBV5-4 and TRBJ1-2, with D unresolved. Germline V lookup: CDR1 SGHNT, CDR2 YYREEE (reference sequence). CDR3 length: 15 amino acids. The V and J ends lost 4 bases and 4 bases respectively, with 17 bases between them.

This clone showed up just a few times. The genes are TRBV4-1 and TRBJ2-7; 10 bases fit TRBD1. Trimming at V came to 0 bases and at J to 7 bases, leaving 3 bases not matched to a gene. CDR1 is MGHRA and CDR2 is YSYEKL in the germline V gene. This CDR3 has 14 residues. The DNA for the CDR3 is TGCGCCAGCAGCCAAGAGACAGGGGGCTGGGAGCAGTACTTC. The encoded protein is CASSQETGGWEQYF.

This chain joins TRBV5-4 and TRBJ1-1, with 7 bases aligning to TRBD1. The V and J ends lost 6 bases and 1 base, in that order; junction bases with no gene match: 6. Germline V gene lookup returns CDR1 SGHNT and CDR2 YYREEE (reference sequence). The CDR3 is made up of 14 amino acids. The CDR3 protein is CASNPDRTNTEAFF. The CDR3 DNA reads as TGTGCCAGCAACCCGGACAGGACGAACACTGAAGCTTTCTTT.

The J gene is TRBJ1-3, the V gene TRBV18, with a weak D call TRBD1 (6 bases). The CDR3 totals 16 residues. V dropped 4 bases and J dropped 4 bases, with 17 bases sitting between them. Per the germline V gene, CDR1 is KGHSH and CDR2 is LQKENI. The chain's CDR3 is CASSQTSGGRGNTIYF. The DNA for the CDR3 is TGTGCCAGCTCACAAACAAGCGGGGGGCGAGGAAACACCATATATTTT.

The rearrangement uses TRBV5-1 and TRBJ2-1; 9 positions agree with TRBD2. This CDR3 region has 16 residues. The germline V gene has CDR1 SGHRS and CDR2 YFSETQ. Trimming cost V 0 bases and J 4 bases; bases outside gene matches: 5. The CDR3: CASSLEASGNYNEQFF. The CDR3, as DNA: TGCGCCAGCAGCTTGGAGGCTAGCGGGAATTACAATGAGCAGTTCTTC.